This entry describes one TCR beta chain. In the authors' workflow: Amplification of reference gene primers was used by the study to estimate nucleated cell counts. Sequencing was performed with immunoSEQ multiplex PCR; in TCRdb, only in-frame clones are kept and a portion is missing. V and J calls and clone size are copied from that table; D and trimming were computed from the DNA. The sample contains about 210,000 clones, 85% to 90% of which appear only once. These data belong to a study of blood T cell repertoires in COVID-19. Study in general: Both acute and convalescent COVID-19 samples were obtained from the United States, Italy and Spain.

The CDR3 spans 16 residues. Per germline, CDR1 MNHEY and CDR2 SVGAGI. V shed 2 bases and J shed 1 base, with 14 bases lying between them. The V gene is TRBV6-5, the J gene TRBJ1-1; D possibly corresponds to TRBD1 (5 bases). The clonotype originates from a man between 18 and 29 years old with active or convalescent COVID-19. Source material: peripheral blood. In DNA, the CDR3 is TGTGCCAGCAGTTACGGGTTAACAGGATCGAACACTGAAGCTTTCTTT. Translation gives CASSYGLTGSNTEAFF.